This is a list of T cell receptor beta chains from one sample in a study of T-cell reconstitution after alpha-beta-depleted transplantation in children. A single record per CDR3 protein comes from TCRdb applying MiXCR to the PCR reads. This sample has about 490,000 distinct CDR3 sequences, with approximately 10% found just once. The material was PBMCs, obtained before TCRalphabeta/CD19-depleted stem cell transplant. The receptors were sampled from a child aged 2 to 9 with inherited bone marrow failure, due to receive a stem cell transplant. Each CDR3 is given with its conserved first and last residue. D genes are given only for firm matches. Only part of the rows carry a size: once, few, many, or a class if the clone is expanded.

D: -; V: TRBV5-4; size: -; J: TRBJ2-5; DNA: TGTGCCAGCAGCTTGGTTACCAGAGAAGAGACCCAGTACTTC; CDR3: CASSLVTREETQYF
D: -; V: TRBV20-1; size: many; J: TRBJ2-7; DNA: TGCAGTGCTAGAGGACGGACGGTTTACGAGCAGTACTTC; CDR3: CSARGRTVYEQYF
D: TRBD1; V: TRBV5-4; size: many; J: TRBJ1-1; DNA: TGTGCCAGCAGCTTGGCGGCCAGGGGGCATACTGAAGCTTTCTTT; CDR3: CASSLAARGHTEAFF
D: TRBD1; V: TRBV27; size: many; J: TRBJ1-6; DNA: TGTGCCAGCAGTTTAGGTGGACAGGGGGTCTCACCCCTCCACTTT; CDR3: CASSLGGQGVSPLHF
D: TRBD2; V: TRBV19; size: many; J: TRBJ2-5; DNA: TGTGCCAGTAGTGGGTCCCTAGCGGGAAACCAAGAGACCCAGTACTTC; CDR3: CASSGSLAGNQETQYF
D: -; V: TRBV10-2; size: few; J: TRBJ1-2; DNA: TGCGCCAGCAGTGAGACGACGGCGAGGGGAGGCTACACCTTC; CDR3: CASSETTARGGYTF
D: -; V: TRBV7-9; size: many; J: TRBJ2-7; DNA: TGTGCCAGCAGCCCGGGTTTCGCCTACGAGCAGTACTTC; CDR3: CASSPGFAYEQYF
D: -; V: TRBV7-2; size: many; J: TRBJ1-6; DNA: TGTGCCAGCAGCTTAGAGTTAGCTTCACCCCTCCACTTT; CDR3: CASSLELASPLHF
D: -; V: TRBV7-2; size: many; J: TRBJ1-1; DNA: TGTGCCAGCAGCTTACGAGCGAACACTGAAGCTTTCTTT; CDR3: CASSLRANTEAFF
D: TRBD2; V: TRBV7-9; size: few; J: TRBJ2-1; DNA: TGTGCCAGCAGCCTTATCTGGGAAGCGGGAGCCAATGAGCAGTTCTTC; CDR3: CASSLIWEAGANEQFF
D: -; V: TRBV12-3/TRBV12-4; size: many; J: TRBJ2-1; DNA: TGTGCCAGCAGTTTTATGGGGAACTCCTACAATGAGCAGTTCTTC; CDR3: CASSFMGNSYNEQFF
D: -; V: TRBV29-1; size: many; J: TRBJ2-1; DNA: TGCAGCGCCCTGACGGGGAATGAGCAGTTCTTC; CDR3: CSALTGNEQFF
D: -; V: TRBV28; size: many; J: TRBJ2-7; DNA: TGTGCCAGCAGACACGGGACCCTGAGGACCTACGAGCAGTACTTC; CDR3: CASRHGTLRTYEQYF
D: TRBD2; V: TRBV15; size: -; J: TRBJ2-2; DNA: TGTGCCACCAGCAGTGGTCTAGCGGCGAACACCGGGGAGCTGTTTTTT; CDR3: CATSSGLAANTGELFF
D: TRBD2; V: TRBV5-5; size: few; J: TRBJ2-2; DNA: TGTGCCAGCAGCTTAGCTGTAGGCGGGAGGAATGATCCTGGGCCCGGGGAGCTGTTTTTT; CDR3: CASSLAVGGRNDPGPGELFF
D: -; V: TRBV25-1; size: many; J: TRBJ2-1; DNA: TGTGCCAGCAGTCCAGGTTGGGCGGACTACAATGAGCAGTTCTTC; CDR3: CASSPGWADYNEQFF
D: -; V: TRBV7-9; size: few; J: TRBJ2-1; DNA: TGTGCCAGCAGCTTAACTAGCTACTCGGGCAATGAGCAGTTCTTC; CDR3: CASSLTSYSGNEQFF
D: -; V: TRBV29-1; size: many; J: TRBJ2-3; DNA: TGCAGCGTTGAGTCGCCAGGGGCCACAGATACGCAGTATTTT; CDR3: CSVESPGATDTQYF
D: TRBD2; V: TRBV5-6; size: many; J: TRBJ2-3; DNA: TGTGCCAGCAGCTTAGTGGCGGGAGGCACAGATACGCAGTATTTT; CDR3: CASSLVAGGTDTQYF
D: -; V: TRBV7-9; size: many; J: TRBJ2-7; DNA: TGTGCCAGCAGCTTAGACGGGCACTACGAGCAGTACTTC; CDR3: CASSLDGHYEQYF
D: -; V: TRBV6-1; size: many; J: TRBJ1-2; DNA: TGTGCCAGCAGCCAACTCAACTTGGACAGTAGTGGCGGCTACACCTTC; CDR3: CASSQLNLDSSGGYTF
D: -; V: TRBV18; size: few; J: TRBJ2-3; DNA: TGTGCCAGCGAACCGACAGAGCGCACAGATACGCAGTATTTT; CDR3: CASEPTERTDTQYF
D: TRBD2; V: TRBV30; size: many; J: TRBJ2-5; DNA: TGTGCCTGGAGTCAAAGCGGGAGCTCAGGAGAGACCCAGTACTTC; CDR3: CAWSQSGSSGETQYF
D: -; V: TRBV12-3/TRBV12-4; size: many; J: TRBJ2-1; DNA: TGTGCCAGCAGTCTCGACTATTCTAATGAGCAGTTCTTC; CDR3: CASSLDYSNEQFF
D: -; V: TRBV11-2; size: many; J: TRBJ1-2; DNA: TGTGCCAGCAGCTTCCGCCCGGGGCTGCATGGCTACACCTTC; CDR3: CASSFRPGLHGYTF